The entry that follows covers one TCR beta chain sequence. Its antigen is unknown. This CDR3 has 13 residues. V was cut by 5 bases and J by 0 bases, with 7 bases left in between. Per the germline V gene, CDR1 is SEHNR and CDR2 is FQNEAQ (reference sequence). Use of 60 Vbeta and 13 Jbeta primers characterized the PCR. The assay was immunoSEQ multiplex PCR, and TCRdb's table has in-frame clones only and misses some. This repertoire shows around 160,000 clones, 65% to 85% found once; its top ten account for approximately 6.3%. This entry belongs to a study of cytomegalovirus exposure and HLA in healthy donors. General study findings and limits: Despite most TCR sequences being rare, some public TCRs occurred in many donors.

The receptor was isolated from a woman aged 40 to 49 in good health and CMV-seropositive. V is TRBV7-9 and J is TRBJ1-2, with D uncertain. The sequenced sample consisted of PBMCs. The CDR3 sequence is CASSRGTNYGYTF. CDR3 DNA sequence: TGTGCCAGCAGCCGGGGAACTAACTATGGCTACACCTTC.